A single TCR beta chain is shown here with its context. Its target is unknown. Profiled with immunoSEQ multiplex PCR; TCRdb holds only in-frame clones, not every one. The data show 90,000 to 130,000 clones, 94% seen once. CDR1 and CDR2 (germline): MNHEY, SVGAGI. With 4 bases removed from V and 0 bases from J, the gap between germline ends came to 10 bases. The CDR3 is made up of 15 amino acids. This sample is part of a study of T cell responses to AZD1222 COVID-19 vaccine. General study points: The donors showed a predominance of white British ancestry and of females, with possible underestimation of clonal diversity. Reports say nearly half of spike-specific TCRs go after unmutated variant regions. It was only after the peak T cell response that any repertoires were sampled.

The source was peripheral blood, collected 28 days after the second AZD1222 dose. The rearrangement links TRBV6-5 to TRBJ1-5; D remains unclear. The source of this sequence is an adult who received the AZD1222 COVID-19 vaccine. CDR3 sequence reads: CASSFLMHSNQPQHF. The CDR3 region has the DNA TGTGCCAGCAGTTTCCTAATGCATAGCAATCAGCCCCAGCATTTT.